This passage covers 26 T cell receptor beta chains from one sample sequenced in a study of identical twins. TCRdb re-called the 5' RACE reads through MiXCR, storing one row per CDR3 protein. In the table there are 600,000 to 800,000 distinct CDR3 sequences, about 20% of which are singletons. These data were also filed under a second study, of T cells expressing NK-cell markers.

Sequencing was done on a sample of PBMCs. These receptors came from a woman aged 18-35 years in good health.

This clonotype was observed a handful of times. V is TRBV4-2 and J is TRBJ2-2; D call uncertain. The ends were cut back, 0 bases at V and 5 bases at J, with 1 base in the middle. The CDR3 has 12 residues. Germline values: CDR1 LGHNA, CDR2 YNFKEQ. The CDR3 bases are TGTGCCAGCAGCCAAGAAACCGGGGAGCTGTTTTTT. It is translated as CASSQETGELFF.

The chain uses TRBV27 and TRBJ2-7; no clear D. CDR3 length: 15 amino acids. V lost 4 bases and J lost 3, with 16 bases in between. From germline, CDR1 is MNHEY and CDR2 SMNVEV (reference sequence). CDR3 bases: TGTGCCAGCAGTTCCCTGGGAAGTTCTGGCTACGAGCAGTACTTC. The encoded protein is CASSSLGSSGYEQYF.

About this clonotype: One end of the junction is discordant with germline, which a read error may explain. The chain employs TRBV5-5 and TRBJ2-2; D is ambiguous. The CDR3 runs 14 residues. CDR1 is SGHKS, CDR2 YYEKEE, per germline (reference sequence). CDR3 loop: CAMSSGYPTWELFF. DNA for the CDR3: TGTGCCATGAGCTCCGGTTATCCCACCTGGGAACTGTTTTTT.

With respect to this clonotype: At one of its ends the junction is not consistent with the germline gene, which may arise from a read error. The chain carries TRBV9 and TRBJ1-2; D is undetermined. Germline CDR1 is SGDLS and CDR2 is YYNGEE. The length of the CDR3 is 14 residues. The CDR3 reads CASSVGSPSYGYTF. CDR3 DNA: TGTGCCAGCAGTGTAGGCAGCCCTTCCTATGGCTACACCTTC.

The genes are TRBV30 and TRBJ2-1, with D perhaps matching TRBD2 (5 bases). There are 16 residues in the CDR3. Germline-derived CDR1 and CDR2 are GTSNPN and SVGIG (reference sequence). V was shortened by 4 bases and J by 0 bases, with 16 bases between the two germline ends. The CDR3 loop reads CAWTVDGGSSYNEQFF. The CDR3 DNA reads TGTGCCTGGACCGTCGACGGTGGGAGCTCCTACAATGAGCAGTTCTTC.

This clonotype was counted many times. At one end the junction does not follow the germline gene, possibly because of a read error. This chain joins TRBV7-9 and TRBJ1-1; a weak D match, TRBD1 (5 bases). The CDR3 spans 11 residues. Germline values: CDR1 SEHNR, CDR2 FQNEAQ (reference sequence). CDR3: CASSLGVEAFF. CDR3 coding DNA: TGCGCCAGCAGCTTGGGGGTTGAAGCTTTCTTT.

The CDR3 nucleotides are TGCAGTGCTACGGGCCTAGCGGGGGCTACAGATACGCAGTATTTT. Translation: CSATGLAGATDTQYF. The rearrangement links TRBV20-1 to TRBJ2-3, with TRBD2 matching 10 bases. With 4 bases clipped from V and 3 bases from J, the junction kept 7 bases outside the gene matches. Looked up from germline, CDR1 is DFQATT and CDR2 is SNEGSKA (reference sequence). The length of the CDR3 is 15 residues.

The chain has TRBV12-5 and TRBJ2-2; 9 bases agree with TRBD2. Per the germline V gene, CDR1 is LGHNT and CDR2 is FRNRAP. Unmatched junction bases numbered 5, after V lost 5 bases and J lost 4 bases. This CDR3 comprises 15 residues. In DNA form, the CDR3 reads TGTGCTAGTGGTGCGCGGGAGGGGAGCACCGGGGAGCTGTTTTTT. It encodes CASGAREGSTGELFF.

The chain links TRBV25-1 to TRBJ2-1, with unresolved D. Germline CDR1 MGHDK, CDR2 SYGVNS. This CDR3 region has 15 residues. V lost 1 base, J lost 5 bases, and 12 bases lay in between. The CDR3 reads CASSESGDFDNEQFF. In nucleotides, the CDR3 is TGTGCCAGCAGTGAATCTGGGGATTTCGACAATGAGCAGTTCTTC.

V is TRBV20-1 and J is TRBJ1-1, with TRBD1 identical over 8 bases. With 6 bases clipped from V and 10 bases from J, the junction kept 16 bases outside the gene matches. This CDR3 is built from 14 residues. Germline V gene data show CDR1 as DFQATT and CDR2 as SNEGSKA (reference sequence). The CDR3 is CSAAGGAGGFRAFF. The CDR3 bases are TGCAGTGCGGCAGGGGGCGCCGGGGGGTTTCGAGCTTTCTTT.

The genes are TRBV7-6 and TRBJ1-5; D not certain. Looked up from germline, CDR1 is SGHVS and CDR2 is FNYEAQ. V dropped 1 base and J dropped 0 bases, with 10 bases sitting between them. This CDR3 is 16 amino acids long. The CDR3 loop is CASSLGNHLSNQPQHF. In DNA form, the CDR3 reads TGTGCCAGCAGCTTAGGTAATCATCTTAGCAATCAGCCCCAGCATTTT.

This clonotype occurred many times. The V call is TRBV6-1, the J call TRBJ2-5; 7 bases fit TRBD2. Losses at the gene ends were 5 bases for V and 3 bases for J; bases not matched to a gene: 6. Germline V gives CDR1 MNHNS, CDR2 SASEGT. This CDR3 spans 14 amino acids. CDR3 loop: CASSPLAGEETQYF. CDR3 DNA: TGTGCCAGCAGTCCGTTGGCGGGAGAAGAGACCCAGTACTTC.

As to this clonotype: The germline gene is not matched at one end of the junction; a read error may be the cause. The rearrangement joins TRBV9 to TRBJ2-3; 7 positions agree with TRBD2. Germline CDR1 reads SGDLS; CDR2 reads YYNGEE. CDR3 length equals 17 residues. CDR3 loop: CASSVGVGGSGADTLYF. DNA of the CDR3: TGTGCCAGCAGCGTAGGTGTCGGCGGGAGTGGGGCAGATACGCTGTATTTT.

The V and J genes are TRBV12-3 or TRBV12-4 and TRBJ2-5; 9 nucleotides match TRBD2. The CDR3 covers 16 residues. V shed 5 bases, J shed 5 bases, and the junction held 12 bases outside the gene matches. Written as DNA, the CDR3 is TGTGCCAGCAGTCCTCAACTTGGGCGGGGGGGTGAGACCCAGTACTTC. It specifies CASSPQLGRGGETQYF.

This chain connects TRBV12-3 or TRBV12-4 to TRBJ2-1; D call uncertain. Trimming cost V 6 bases and J 9 bases, with 12 bases left between them. The CDR3 is 12 residues long. Written as DNA, the CDR3 is TGTGCCAGCAGCCTCAGGTATAGTGAGCAGTTCTTC. Translating gives CASSLRYSEQFF.

This chain links TRBV6-6 with TRBJ2-5, with D uncertain. The CDR3 length is 13 residues. The germline V gene encodes CDR1 MNHNY and CDR2 SVGAGI (reference sequence). V was cut by 7 bases and J by 8 bases, with 17 bases left in between. CDR3 sequence reads: CASNMTPGFTQYF. The DNA of the CDR3 is TGTGCCAGCAACATGACCCCAGGTTTCACCCAGTACTTC.

This clonotype was recorded a few times. This chain uses TRBV5-1 with TRBJ2-7; TRBD2 is a possible D gene (6 bases). Deletions cut 4 bases from V and 0 bases from J, with 14 bases between. This CDR3 spans 15 amino acids. CDR1 is SGHRS and CDR2 is YFSETQ in the germline V gene. CDR3 DNA: TGCGCCAGCAGCCCCACGGGACTCCGCTCCTACGAGCAGTACTTC. This codes for CASSPTGLRSYEQYF.

This clonotype appeared a few times. The chain recombines TRBV5-1 with TRBJ2-2; 7 bases line up with TRBD1. Germline V gene data show CDR1 as SGHRS and CDR2 as YFSETQ. J gave up 5 bases and V 4 bases, and 8 bases lay outside the gene matches. This CDR3 is built from 15 residues. In nucleotides, the CDR3 is TGCGCCAGCAGCGTAAGGGGGCCGGAGACCGGGGAGCTGTTTTTT. Its translation: CASSVRGPETGELFF.

This clonotype was observed many times. The chain has TRBV12-3 or TRBV12-4 and TRBJ1-2, with 8 bases fitting TRBD1. This CDR3 comprises 16 residues. V lost 5 bases, J lost 0 bases, and 8 bases stayed unmatched. CDR3 residues: CASSQGQGQSNYGYTF. CDR3 nucleotide sequence: TGTGCCAGCAGTCAAGGACAGGGCCAATCTAACTATGGCTACACCTTC.

This clonotype was observed a few times. This chain links TRBV6-5 with TRBJ1-1; 8 nucleotides line up with TRBD1. Looked up from germline, CDR1 is MNHEY and CDR2 is SVGAGI. V was pared by 0 bases and J by 6 bases, with 9 bases of the junction left unmatched. The CDR3 is made up of 16 amino acids. This chain's CDR3 is CASSYSILGQEPEAFF. CDR3 bases: TGTGCCAGCAGTTACTCAATTTTGGGACAGGAGCCTGAAGCTTTCTTT.

For this clonotype: The junction differs from germline at one of its ends, possibly a read error. The V gene is TRBV2, the J gene TRBJ2-5; 14 bases map to TRBD2. Germline loops: CDR1 SNHLY, CDR2 FYNNEI. The CDR3 covers 15 residues. The DNA of the CDR3 is TGTGCCAGCAGGGAAGGACTAGCGGGAGGAGAGACCCAGTACTTC. Residues: CASREGLAGGETQYF.

This clonotype appeared many times. The chain joins TRBV12-3 or TRBV12-4 to TRBJ2-5, with D tentatively TRBD1 (6 bases). V shed 6 bases and J shed 4 bases, with 9 bases lying between them. The CDR3 runs 12 residues. The CDR3: CASRQGGETQYF. CDR3 nucleotides: TGTGCCAGCAGGCAAGGGGGAGAGACCCAGTACTTC.

The rearrangement links TRBV10-1 to TRBJ2-5; 7 nucleotides agree with TRBD2. Germline V gene data show CDR1 as WNHNN and CDR2 as SYGVQD (reference sequence). The trim removed 8 bases at V and 5 bases at J, leaving 14 bases unmatched. CDR3 length: 15 residues. CDR3 sequence reads: CASQVPDGRRETQYF. The CDR3 coding sequence is TGCGCCAGCCAAGTCCCGGACGGGAGGAGGGAGACCCAGTACTTC.

In DNA, the CDR3 is TGTGCCAGCAGCCCTCGCGGCTTTCAGTATTTT. Translating gives CASSPRGFQYF. The chain links TRBV12-3 or TRBV12-4 to TRBJ2-3, with unresolved D. Trimming pared 6 bases from V and 12 bases from J, leaving 13 bases between. The CDR3 covers 11 residues.

There are a few counts of this clonotype. The chain is built from TRBV20-1 and TRBJ1-1; D is uncertain. Per germline, CDR1 DFQATT and CDR2 SNEGSKA (reference sequence). The CDR3 extends over 13 amino acids. V was shortened by 6 bases and J by 0 bases, with 11 bases between the two germline ends. The CDR3 DNA sequence: TGCAGTGCCAACTCTCATTTGAACACTGAAGCTTTCTTT. It translates to CSANSHLNTEAFF.

This clonotype was observed many times. The chain uses TRBV7-2 and TRBJ1-5; D unresolved. Trimming removed 3 bases at V and 1 base at J, with 4 bases between. CDR3 length equals 13 residues. Germline V gene sequence: CDR1 SGHTA, CDR2 FQGNSA. The CDR3 spells CASSLSSNQPQHF. The CDR3 nucleotides read TGTGCCAGCAGCTTGAGCAGCAATCAGCCCCAGCATTTT.